This T cell receptor beta chain comes out of a study of T cells in Graves' hyperthyroidism and ophthalmopathy. Amplification of TCR beta CDR3 regions used RNA as the template. The HTBI primer set drove a first-round RT-PCR of the TCR CDR3. From the multiplex PCR reads, TCRdb called clonotypes with MiXCR, one entry per CDR3 protein. The data hold about 520,000 distinct CDR3 sequences, with under 25% observed a single time. This clonotype was seen a few times. Its antigen remains unidentified. A read error may explain this, as a much larger clone is one base away. Study-level results: Prediction of ophthalmopathy progression came a median around 6.5 months pre-onset.

Germline CDR1 and CDR2: SQVTM and ANQGSEA. The CDR3 extends over 14 amino acids. The V and J ends lost 4 bases and 5 bases respectively, with 17 bases between them. The study based diagnoses on clinical symptoms, serum thyroxine and TRAb, thyroid ultrasound and orbital computed tomography. From 10 ml of fresh peripheral blood, PBMCs were isolated. This chain links TRBV29-1 with TRBJ1-1; a weak D match, TRBD1 (5 bases). The origin of this receptor is a man aged 18 to 30 with Graves' hyperthyroidism. The sequenced sample was blood. CDR3 region: CSVAAGLGGTEAFF. CDR3 DNA sequence: TGCAGCGTTGCGGCTGGGCTGGGGGGGACTGAAGCTTTCTTT.